Presented here are 6 T cell receptor beta chains from one specimen sequenced in a study of brain T cells in children with intractable seizures. Some clones are missing from TCRdb's copy, which holds only in-frame ones; the method was immunoSEQ multiplex PCR. The sample records tens of thousands of clones, around 90% being singletons. The sequencing here drew on peripheral blood, taken at surgery. These receptor sequences come from a girl aged 2 to 10 with tuberous sclerosis and intractable seizures.

The V and J genes are TRBV5-1 and TRBJ1-2; TRBD1 matches at 7 bases. The germline V gene encodes CDR1 SGHRS and CDR2 YFSETQ. This CDR3 contains 12 residues. V was pared by 4 bases and J by 6 bases, with 3 bases of the junction left unmatched. CDR3: CASSPGQNGYTF. CDR3 bases: TGCGCCAGCAGCCCGGGACAGAATGGCTACACCTTC. Variable domain in full (rest from reference TRBV5-1 and TRBJ1-2): KAGVTQTPRYLIKTRGQQVTLSCSPISGHRSVSWYQQTPGQGLQFLFEYFSETQRNKGNFPGRFSGRQFSNSRSEMNVSTLELGDSALYLCASSPGQNGYTFGSGTRLTVV.

This chain links TRBV30 with TRBJ1-5; D possibly corresponds to TRBD1 (6 bases). The CDR3 consists of 14 residues. The V and J ends lost 1 base and 10 bases respectively, with 17 bases between them. The V gene's germline CDR1 is GTSNPN and CDR2 SVGIG (reference sequence). The CDR3: CAWSDRVDSSPQHF. The CDR3, as DNA: TGTGCCTGGAGTGACAGGGTTGATTCTTCCCCCCAGCATTTT.

The J gene is TRBJ1-4, the V gene TRBV5-1; D gene ambiguous. The CDR3 covers 13 residues. Trimming took off 6 bases at V and 5 bases at J, with 11 bases between the two ends. CDR1 is SGHRS and CDR2 is YFSETQ in the germline V gene. The CDR3 sequence: CASTGGPNEKLFF. CDR3 sequence (DNA): TGCGCCAGCACGGGAGGGCCCAATGAAAAACTGTTTTTT.

The chain carries TRBV6-6 and TRBJ2-5; D possibly corresponds to TRBD2 (5 bases). Per germline, CDR1 MNHNY and CDR2 SVGAGI (reference sequence). Trimming took 4 bases from V and 2 from J, leaving 8 bases between them. There are 13 residues in the CDR3. In DNA, the CDR3 is TGTGCCAGCAGTTCGGAGGTACAAGAGACCCAGTACTTC. It is translated as CASSSEVQETQYF.

The rearrangement links TRBV5-6 to TRBJ2-2; D is possibly TRBD1 (5 bases). The V gene's germline CDR1 is SGHDT and CDR2 YYEEEE. The germline V and J ends were trimmed by 4 bases and 2 bases, with 9 bases remaining between them. The CDR3 spans 14 residues. CDR3 residues: CASSATVNTGELFF. CDR3 nucleotide sequence: TGTGCCAGCAGCGCGACAGTAAACACCGGGGAGCTGTTTTTT.

The rearrangement links TRBV29-1 to TRBJ2-5; TRBD2 matches 8 bases. Germline V gene data show CDR1 as SQVTM and CDR2 as ANQGSEA. V was pared by 0 bases and J by 4 bases, with 7 bases of the junction left unmatched. The CDR3 is 15 residues long. The CDR3 nucleotides read TGCAGCGTTGAAGATGGGACTAGTTACCTAGAGACCCAGTACTTC. Residues: CSVEDGTSYLETQYF.